The present T cell receptor (beta chain) was sequenced within a study of blood T cell repertoires in COVID-19. Study information: In each case, the material was cDNA or gDNA derived from T cells, B-cell-depleted T cells, or PBMCs.

Original processing methods: How many nucleated cells were present was estimated from reference gene primer amplification. Repertoires were generated with immunoSEQ multiplex PCR, while TCRdb's copy carries only in-frame clones and drops some. That table furnishes V, J and clone size, whereas the DNA furnished D and trimming. The sample contains around 18,000 clones, roughly nine tenths of which appear only once. This CDR3 has 15 amino acids. V was clipped by 6 bases and J by 7 bases, with 20 bases between them. The germline CDR1 and CDR2 sequences are SGHRS and YFSETQ. This receptor was identified in a man between 60 and 75 years old with active COVID-19. What was sequenced was peripheral blood. V gene TRBV5-1 combines with J gene TRBJ2-1; tentative D call: TRBD2 (6 bases). CDR3 region: CASTPNGGKRNEQFF. CDR3 bases: TGCGCCAGCACCCCGAACGGGGGTAAAAGGAATGAGCAGTTCTTC.